What follows describes a single TCR beta chain. Its antigen remains unknown. Likely unrecorded immune exposures existed in these nominally healthy donors. The data originate from a study of cytomegalovirus exposure and HLA in healthy donors. Primers: 60 Vbeta forward and 13 Jbeta reverse. As originally analysed: Later, 80 million or so unique TCR beta chains were counted in an analysis, and roughly 11 million of them were shared. Only in-frame clones appear in the TCRdb table, and some are missing; sequencing was by immunoSEQ multiplex PCR. That table is the source of V, J and clone size, and D and trimming were worked out from the DNA. The data hold approximately 170,000 clones, with approximately 73% observed a single time. General study findings and limits: Near-uniform donor sequencing depth was presumed by presence/absence analyses.

The CDR3 runs 15 residues. The germline CDR1 and CDR2 sequences are GTSNPN and SVGIG (reference sequence). The V and J ends lost 0 bases and 0 bases respectively, with 9 bases between them. The chain employs TRBV30 and TRBJ1-5, with TRBD1 as a possible D gene (5 bases). The sample was PBMCs. This clonotype was sampled from a man between 45 and 60 years old in good health and CMV-seronegative. For the CDR3, the DNA is TGTGCCTGGAGTGTAGGGGTGGTTAGCAATCAGCCCCAGCATTTT. Translating it yields CAWSVGVVSNQPQHF.